These 21 T cell receptor beta chains were sequenced from one sample in a study of Ad26.COV2.S vaccination and SARS-CoV-2 variants. Clones were read by immunoSEQ multiplex PCR, and TCRdb kept only the in-frame ones, dropping some. The repertoire holds 350,000 to 500,000 clones, with 70% to 90% as singletons. Documented treatment: roughly 20 received Ad26.COV2.S at low or high dose, single or two shots; 5 received placebo; per-sample allocation not given. Repertoires come from day 63 after the first vaccine or placebo injection. Sequencing was performed on peripheral blood, taken in a trial of Ad26.COV2.S vaccine versus placebo. These receptors originate from a person between 18 and 59 years old who received the Ad26.COV2.S COVID-19 vaccine or a placebo.

The V gene is TRBV27, the J gene TRBJ1-1, with D possibly matching TRBD1 (6 bases). The CDR3 consists of 14 residues. Germline CDR1 reads MNHEY; CDR2 reads SMNVEV (reference sequence). Trimming left V 2 bases short and J 4 bases short, with 11 bases between. The CDR3 DNA follows: TGTGCCAGCAGTTTAATCGGGGGCGGCACTGAAGCTTTCTTT. Translation: CASSLIGGGTEAFF.

The chain joins TRBV4-3 to TRBJ2-7; 8 positions agree with TRBD1. V lost 0 bases to trimming and J lost 5 bases; unmatched junction nucleotides: 6. The length of the CDR3 is 15 residues. CDR1 and CDR2 (germline): LGHNA, YSLEER. The CDR3 loop reads CASSQDLGTGNEQYF. CDR3 nucleotide sequence: TGCGCCAGCAGCCAAGATCTCGGGACAGGAAACGAGCAGTACTTC.

J is TRBJ2-1 and V is TRBV24-1; D gene ambiguous. Germline loops: CDR1 KGHDR, CDR2 SFDVKD. The V end lost 0 bases, the J end lost 3 bases, and 11 bases lay between the germline ends. CDR3 length: 16 amino acids. The CDR3 loop is CATSDLAGVHYNEQFF. CDR3 nucleotides: TGTGCCACCAGTGATTTGGCCGGTGTCCACTACAATGAGCAGTTCTTC.

The chain is built from TRBV4-2 and TRBJ2-3, with 10 bases fitting TRBD2. CDR3 length equals 17 residues. Germline V gene lookup returns CDR1 LGHNA and CDR2 YNFKEQ. With 0 bases clipped from V and 4 bases from J, the junction kept 7 bases outside the gene matches. The CDR3 nucleotides are TGTGCCAGCAGCCAAGATCTGCTAGCGGGGGCTGCAGATACGCAGTATTTT. This sequence encodes CASSQDLLAGAADTQYF.

The CDR3 loop is CASSPGLTDTQYF. DNA of the CDR3: TGCGCCAGCAGTCCCGGACTGACAGATACGCAGTATTTT. The V call is TRBV10-1, the J call TRBJ2-3; a weak D match, TRBD2 (5 bases). This CDR3 has 13 residues. Deletions cut 5 bases from V and 3 bases from J, with 9 bases between. Germline V CDR1 and CDR2: WNHNN, SYGVQD (reference sequence).

The rearrangement uses TRBV2 and TRBJ1-4, with D possibly being TRBD1 (6 bases). Germline loops: CDR1 SNHLY, CDR2 FYNNEI. Trimming left V 8 bases short and J 3 bases short, with 10 bases between. The CDR3 contains 13 residues. This CDR3 is CASGGAANEKLFF. DNA of the CDR3: TGTGCCAGCGGGGGGGCAGCTAATGAAAAACTGTTTTTT.

The chain is built from TRBV6-6 and TRBJ1-2; 9 bases map to TRBD1. Losses at the gene ends were 7 bases for V and 8 bases for J; bases not matched to a gene: 11. The CDR3 has 14 residues. CDR1 and CDR2 (germline): MNHNY, SVGAGI (reference sequence). CDR3 region: CASTSLGQGLGYTF. In nucleotides, the CDR3 is TGTGCCAGCACCTCCTTGGGACAGGGTTTAGGCTACACCTTC.

The chain carries TRBV5-8 and TRBJ1-4; 8 bases match TRBD1. Trimming at V came to 0 bases and at J to 8 bases, leaving 3 bases not matched to a gene. This CDR3 spans 14 amino acids. In germline, CDR1 is SGHTS, CDR2 YDEGEE. In DNA, the CDR3 is TGTGCCAGCAGCTTGGAACAGGGGGGAGAAAAACTGTTTTTT. This codes for CASSLEQGGEKLFF.

V and J are TRBV25-1 and TRBJ2-7, with D perhaps TRBD1 (6 bases). Looked up from germline, CDR1 is MGHDK and CDR2 is SYGVNS. V was trimmed by 6 bases and J by 6 bases, leaving 15 bases between them. The CDR3 consists of 13 residues. The DNA for the CDR3 is TGTGCCAGCAGGGGACATGGGCGGATCGAGCAGTACTTC. Encoded protein: CASRGHGRIEQYF.

This chain uses TRBV4-3 with TRBJ1-5, with D hard to call. The CDR3 is 14 amino acids. The ends were cut back, 0 bases at V and 2 bases at J, with 5 bases in the middle. CDR1 and CDR2 from the germline V gene are LGHNA and YSLEER. As DNA, the CDR3 is TGCGCCAGCAGCCAAGAACGGGGCAATCAGCCCCAGCATTTT. Translated: CASSQERGNQPQHF.

This chain uses TRBV11-1 with TRBJ2-1, with 10 bases aligning to TRBD1. Germline lookup yields CDR1 SGHAT and CDR2 FQDESV (reference sequence). The trim removed 6 bases at V and 5 bases at J, leaving 4 bases unmatched. The CDR3 sequence is 14 residues long. CDR3 region: CASRSGTGDNEQFF. The DNA of the CDR3 is TGTGCCAGCAGATCCGGGACAGGGGACAATGAGCAGTTCTTC.

J is TRBJ2-3 and V is TRBV7-6; D possibly uses TRBD1 or TRBD2 (5 bases each). CDR1 is SGHVS, CDR2 FNYEAQ, per germline. The CDR3 covers 14 residues. Trimming stripped 5 bases from V and 6 bases from J, with 15 bases between. This chain's CDR3 is CASSPSLGVDTQYF. As DNA, the CDR3 is TGTGCCAGCAGCCCTAGCTTGGGGGTGGATACGCAGTATTTT. Combining the CDR3 with reference TRBV7-6 and TRBJ2-3 gives the whole variable domain GAGVSQSPRYKVTKRGQDVALRCDPISGHVSLYWYRQALGQGPEFLTYFNYEAQQDKSGLPNDRFSAERPEGSISTLTIQRTEQRDSAMYRCASSPSLGVDTQYFGPGTRLTVL.

This chain connects TRBV11-2 to TRBJ2-1; 12 bases align to TRBD2. After removal of 5 bases from V and 7 bases from J, the junction contained 18 bases not matched to a gene. CDR3 length equals 19 residues. CDR1 and CDR2 (germline): SGHAT, FQNNGV. The chain's CDR3 is CASSLKVLAGGLTGNEQFF. The CDR3 DNA follows: TGTGCCAGCAGCCTTAAGGTTCTAGCGGGGGGGCTAACGGGAAATGAGCAGTTCTTC.

The chain is built from TRBV13 and TRBJ1-4; the D is unclear. Germline-derived CDR1 and CDR2 are PRHDT and FYEKMQ (reference sequence). The ends were cut back, 0 bases at V and 13 bases at J, with 9 bases in the middle. This CDR3 has 12 residues. The CDR3 coding sequence is TGTGCCAGCAGCTTAGGACACCGCCGACTGTTTTTT. This codes for CASSLGHRRLFF.

The rearrangement joins TRBV28 to TRBJ2-7, with D unresolved. The V end was cut by 8 bases, the J end by 4 bases, with 6 bases between. This CDR3 region has 10 residues. In germline, CDR1 is MDHEN, CDR2 SYDVKM. CDR3 residues: CASGQYEQYF. CDR3 DNA sequence: TGTGCCAGCGGTCAGTACGAGCAGTACTTC. Looking up the rest from reference TRBV28 and TRBJ2-7 gives the full variable domain: DVKVTQSSRYLVKRTGEKVFLECVQDMDHENMFWYRQDPGLGLRLIYFSYDVKMKEKGDIPEGYSVSREKKERFSLILESASTNQTSMYLCASGQYEQYFGPGTRLTVT.

V gene TRBV28 combines with J gene TRBJ1-5; TRBD1 agrees at 8 bases. J gave up 8 bases and V 2 bases, and 5 bases lay outside the gene matches. The CDR3 has 14 residues. From germline, CDR1 is MDHEN and CDR2 SYDVKM. CDR3 bases: TGTGCCAGCAGTTTAGTACAGGGGGGGAAGCCCCAGCATTTT. Residues: CASSLVQGGKPQHF. Drawing the rest from reference TRBV28 and TRBJ1-5, the complete variable domain is DVKVTQSSRYLVKRTGEKVFLECVQDMDHENMFWYRQDPGLGLRLIYFSYDVKMKEKGDIPEGYSVSREKKERFSLILESASTNQTSMYLCASSLVQGGKPQHFGDGTRLSIL.

As DNA, the CDR3 is TGTGCCAGTAGTAAGGCAGTGGGTAAGACTACCGAGCAGTACTTC. Its protein product is CASSKAVGKTTEQYF. The chain recombines TRBV19 with TRBJ2-7; possibly TRBD2 for D (5 bases). V was shortened by 4 bases and J by 6 bases, with 19 bases between the two germline ends. Per the germline V gene, CDR1 is LNHDA and CDR2 is SQIVND (reference sequence). The CDR3 runs 15 residues.

This sequence joins TRBV30 and TRBJ1-1; 7 bases are shared with TRBD1. Trimming took 8 bases from V and 3 from J; bases not matched to a gene: 3. CDR1 and CDR2 (germline): GTSNPN, SVGIG (reference sequence). The CDR3 is 11 residues long. The CDR3 nucleotides are TGTGCCGGAGACAGGGACACTGAAGCTTTCTTT. This codes for CAGDRDTEAFF.

V and J are TRBV9 and TRBJ2-7; 11 nucleotides line up with TRBD1. This CDR3 spans 15 amino acids. The junction had 9 bases not matched to a gene; V was cut back by 4 bases and J by 6 bases. Germline V lookup: CDR1 SGDLS, CDR2 YYNGEE. This CDR3 reads CASSLGQGVSLEQYF. As DNA, the CDR3 is TGTGCCAGCAGCTTGGGACAGGGGGTTTCTCTCGAGCAGTACTTC.

A single count supports this clone. The rearrangement uses TRBV7-3 and TRBJ1-5; a weak D match, TRBD1 (5 bases). Trimming removed 2 bases from V and 7 bases from J, with 9 bases in between. The CDR3 has 13 residues. The germline V gene encodes CDR1 SGHTA and CDR2 FQGTGA. The CDR3 protein is CASSLGGGQPQHF. DNA for the CDR3: TGTGCCAGCAGCTTAGGGGGAGGCCAGCCCCAGCATTTT.

The table lists this clone with a count of one. CDR3 loop: CASSSPGQGAAFGNTIYF. In nucleotides, the CDR3 is TGTGCCAGCAGTTCACCGGGACAGGGGGCTGCATTTGGAAACACCATATATTTT. The chain couples TRBV28 to TRBJ1-3, with 12 bases that match TRBD1. V was pared by 4 bases and J by 3 bases, with 10 bases of the junction left unmatched. The CDR3 length is 18 residues. CDR1 is MDHEN and CDR2 is SYDVKM in the germline V gene.